Presented here are 19 T cell receptor beta chains from one specimen sequenced in a study of blood T cells in healthy people across ages. Through a sample-barcoded 5' primer and a J-beta primer mix, a second PCR was run for roughly 6 to 11 cycles. TCRdb used MiXCR to reprocess the 5' RACE reads, holding one entry per CDR3 protein. The table shows fewer than 950,000 distinct CDR3 sequences, with about 48% occurring only once. The sequenced sample consisted of blood. These receptors were collected from a man older than 75 in good health.

This clonotype came up once. J is TRBJ2-7 and V is TRBV20-1; D gene uncertain. The CDR3 runs 13 residues. In germline, CDR1 is DFQATT, CDR2 SNEGSKA (reference sequence). The germline V and J ends were trimmed by 6 bases and 7 bases, with 19 bases remaining between them. CDR3 amino acids: CSAPGPQAREQYF. CDR3 in DNA: TGCAGTGCCCCCGGACCTCAAGCTAGGGAGCAGTACTTC.

The chain links TRBV29-1 to TRBJ2-4; D possibly corresponds to TRBD1 (7 bases). The CDR3 spans 12 residues. The V end was cut by 7 bases, the J end by 8 bases, with 15 bases between. CDR1 is SQVTM and CDR2 is ANQGSEA in the germline V gene. As DNA, the CDR3 is TGCAGCGGTCTCCAGGGGGAGGACATTCAGTACTTC. Translating gives CSGLQGEDIQYF.

The chain links TRBV7-2 to TRBJ2-7; D call uncertain. Trimming shortened V by 4 bases and J by 6 bases, and 10 bases separated the two germline ends. The CDR3 covers 12 residues. From germline, CDR1 is SGHTA and CDR2 FQGNSA. The CDR3 protein is CASSSDLIEQYF. CDR3 bases: TGTGCCAGCAGCTCCGACCTTATCGAGCAGTACTTC.

The CDR3 protein is CSARREVGGELFF. The CDR3 region has the DNA TGCAGTGCCAGGCGGGAAGTGGGCGGGGAGCTGTTTTTT. The V gene is TRBV20-1, the J gene TRBJ2-2, with D maybe TRBD2 (6 bases). CDR3 size: 13 residues. Germline V gene data show CDR1 as DFQATT and CDR2 as SNEGSKA (reference sequence). Trimming left V 6 bases short and J 7 bases short, with 15 bases between.

This clonotype was seen more than once but under ten times. The V call is TRBV14, the J call TRBJ2-1, with D possibly being TRBD1 (5 bases). CDR3 length: 16 residues. With 2 bases removed from V and 1 base from J, the gap between germline ends came to 12 bases. CDR1 and CDR2 from the germline V gene are SGHDN and FVKESK. CDR3: CASSQRGSGSYNEQFF. DNA of the CDR3: TGTGCCAGCAGCCAAAGGGGCTCAGGTTCCTACAATGAGCAGTTCTTC.

The rearrangement links TRBV12-3 or TRBV12-4 to TRBJ2-5; 11 nucleotides align to TRBD2. The V segment lost 9 bases and the J segment 3 bases; nucleotides outside the gene matches: 12. The length of the CDR3 is 16 residues. The CDR3 bases are TGTGCCAGTGCGAAGGGCCCGGGACTAGCGGAAGAGACCCAGTACTTC. Protein sequence: CASAKGPGLAEETQYF.

The V gene is TRBV7-9, the J gene TRBJ2-1, with D perhaps TRBD1 (6 bases). Germline V CDR1 and CDR2: SEHNR, FQNEAQ (reference sequence). This CDR3 spans 16 amino acids. V shed 1 base and J shed 9 bases, with 19 bases lying between them. Written as DNA, the CDR3 is TGTGCCAGCAGCTTAGGCGGCGGGCCCAGGGGCACTGAGCAGTTCTTC. It specifies CASSLGGGPRGTEQFF.

The sample holds many counts of this clonotype. This rearrangement joins TRBV5-1 to TRBJ1-2; D is uncertain. The CDR3 has 14 residues. Trimming cost V 0 bases and J 7 bases, with 13 bases left between them. CDR1 is SGHRS, CDR2 YFSETQ, per germline. CDR3 protein: CASSLDSSRSGYTF. Written as DNA, the CDR3 is TGCGCCAGCAGCTTGGATTCCTCTAGGAGTGGCTACACCTTC.

For this clonotype: A much larger clone sits a single nucleotide away, making a read error possible. The chain recombines TRBV2 with TRBJ2-7, with 14 positions matching TRBD2. In germline, CDR1 is SNHLY, CDR2 FYNNEI. The CDR3 contains 13 residues. CDR3 DNA sequence: TGTGACAGCAGAACCGGGACTAGCGGGGGTCAGTACTTC. Amino acid sequence: CDSRTGTSGGQYF.

V gene TRBV7-3 combines with J gene TRBJ2-5; 7 nucleotides match TRBD2. CDR3 length: 12 amino acids. Germline lookup yields CDR1 SGHTA and CDR2 FQGTGA. The ends lost 6 bases at V and 11 bases at J; junction bases unmatched: 9. CDR3 protein: CASSSVGGEQYF. DNA for the CDR3: TGTGCCAGCAGTTCAGTGGGGGGGGAGCAGTACTTC. The full variable domain, rest sourced from reference TRBV7-3 and TRBJ2-5, is GAGVSQTPSNKVTEKGKYVELRCDPISGHTALYWYRQSLGQGPEFLIYFQGTGAADDSGLPNDRFFAVRPEGSVSTLKIQRTERGDSAVYLCASSSVGGEQYFGPGTRLLVL.

J is TRBJ2-4 and V is TRBV12-3 or TRBV12-4; D uncertain. Judging by the DNA end, TRBJ2-7 fits better; the J call may be wrong. CDR3 length equals 13 residues. This CDR3 is CASSSTRIYEQYF. As DNA, the CDR3 is TGTGCCAGCAGTTCCACCCGAATATACGAGCAGTACTTC.

The rearrangement joins TRBV12-3 or TRBV12-4 to TRBJ1-4; D not certain. V was shortened by 6 bases and J by 7 bases, with 12 bases between the two germline ends. This CDR3 is built from 13 residues. In DNA, the CDR3 is TGTGCCAGCAGAACCGGCCTTAGTGAAAAACTGTTTTTT. This codes for CASRTGLSEKLFF.

The chain is built from TRBV24-1 and TRBJ2-3, with D perhaps TRBD1 or TRBD2 (5 bases each). Trimming pared 8 bases from V and 3 bases from J, leaving 20 bases between. From germline, CDR1 is KGHDR and CDR2 SFDVKD. The CDR3 covers 16 residues. CDR3 sequence reads: CATTAGQVGTTDTQYF. In DNA, the CDR3 is TGTGCCACCACCGCCGGGCAGGTCGGGACGACAGATACGCAGTATTTT.

This clonotype was picked up a small number of times. The chain combines TRBV10-3 with TRBJ2-7; D call uncertain. CDR3 size: 14 residues. Germline V CDR1 and CDR2: ENHRY, SYGVKD. V shed 2 bases and J shed 1 base, with 9 bases lying between them. The CDR3 coding sequence is TGTGCCATCAGTGAGACCGTGTGGTCCTACGAGCAGTACTTC. It specifies CAISETVWSYEQYF.

In nucleotides, the CDR3 is TGTGCCAGCAGCTTAGCGCGAGGGCTAGCGGTCTACAATGAGCAGTACTTC. Translating it yields CASSLARGLAVYNEQYF. The chain recombines TRBV7-9 with TRBJ2-7; 7 nucleotides line up with TRBD2. CDR3 length: 17 residues. Germline V gene data show CDR1 as SEHNR and CDR2 as FQNEAQ (reference sequence). V was pared by 0 bases and J by 7 bases, with 15 bases of the junction left unmatched.

This clonotype showed up just a few times. The rearrangement uses TRBV7-6 and TRBJ2-7, with 13 bases that match TRBD2. Trimming cost V 5 bases and J 5 bases; bases outside gene matches: 6. The germline V gene encodes CDR1 SGHVS and CDR2 FNYEAQ. CDR3 length equals 15 residues. DNA of the CDR3: TGTGCCAGCAGCAGCGGGACTAGCGGGAATAACGAGCAGTACTTC. This codes for CASSSGTSGNNEQYF.

The genes are TRBV7-9 and TRBJ1-5; 10 bases map to TRBD1. The germline V gene encodes CDR1 SEHNR and CDR2 FQNEAQ (reference sequence). V lost 5 bases, J lost 4 bases, and 8 bases stayed unmatched. There are 16 residues in the CDR3. The CDR3 loop reads CASSKEGTGVNQPQHF. The CDR3, as DNA: TGTGCCAGCAGCAAAGAGGGGACAGGGGTAAATCAGCCCCAGCATTTT.

This clonotype appeared a single time. The chain recombines TRBV20-1 with TRBJ2-4, with D perhaps matching TRBD2 (6 bases). Germline values: CDR1 DFQATT, CDR2 SNEGSKA (reference sequence). Trimming removed 0 bases from V and 14 bases from J, with 29 bases in between. The length of the CDR3 is 17 residues. DNA for the CDR3: TGCAGTGCTAGAGATCCCGGACCCGGGACTGTATTCAGAGGAGAGTACTTC. It is translated as CSARDPGPGTVFRGEYF.

In nucleotides, the CDR3 is TGTGCCACCAGCAGACCTACAGGGCGAGAGACCCAGTACTTC. Encoded protein: CATSRPTGRETQYF. This rearrangement joins TRBV15 to TRBJ2-5; D may be TRBD1 (6 bases). From germline, CDR1 is LNHNV and CDR2 YYDKDF (reference sequence). The CDR3 is 14 amino acids. Trimming stripped 2 bases from V and 4 bases from J, with 11 bases between.